The rows below give T cell receptor beta chains drawn from one sample of a study of beta chain features in type 1 diabetes. Sequencing used immunoSEQ multiplex PCR; TCRdb keeps in-frame clones, though not all of them. The data contain around 160,000 clones, under 60% of them singletons. What was sequenced was Tregs from blood. These receptors originate from a man younger than 35 in good health. CDR3s leave out the opening cysteine and the closing phenylalanine or tryptophan. Fields, in order: J gene, D gene, V gene, CDR3 length, CDR3 protein. The D gene is left open where the match is weak.

TRBJ1-2 | - | TRBV29-1 | 12 | SVEGERLLYGYT
TRBJ1-5 | - | TRBV9 | 13 | ASSVGQGLGQPQH
TRBJ1-1 | - | TRBV20-1 | 9 | SANRIAEAF
TRBJ1-4 | TRBD1 | TRBV6-6 | 14 | ASSYGIRQGPEKLF
TRBJ1-2 | - | TRBV7-9 | 13 | ASSQPGQMIYGYT
TRBJ2-6 | - | TRBV15 | 12 | ATSVQAGANVLT
TRBJ2-7 | - | TRBV7-3 | 10 | ASSSSGHEQY
TRBJ1-6 | - | TRBV9 | 13 | ASSLRAGWGSPLH
TRBJ2-4 | TRBD1 | TRBV5-1 | 13 | ASSSQGAAKNIQY
TRBJ2-1 | TRBD1 | TRBV18 | 14 | ASSPPIRGTYNEQF
TRBJ2-1 | TRBD2 | TRBV6-1 | 14 | ASSEGVAGIPNEQF
TRBJ2-7 | - | TRBV7-2 | 17 | ASSYMVARGRTYSYEQY
TRBJ2-3 | TRBD2 | TRBV7-2 | 14 | ASSSRLAHLGDTQY
TRBJ1-1 | TRBD1 | TRBV19 | 12 | ASSITYRGGTAF
TRBJ2-1 | TRBD2 | TRBV7-2 | 15 | ASSFAGGPISYNEQF
TRBJ2-7 | - | TRBV7-2 | 13 | ASSLEAGLINEQY
TRBJ2-5 | TRBD2 | TRBV5-1 | 14 | ASSLHPGLLQETQY
TRBJ2-6 | - | TRBV4-1 | 15 | ASSQEYGNSGANVLT
TRBJ2-1 | TRBD2 | TRBV4-3 | 15 | ASSQGVGLAGGNEQF
TRBJ2-7 | - | TRBV7-9 | 12 | ASSFGREPYEQY
TRBJ2-1 | - | TRBV7-2 | 11 | ASSLDKPGTSF
TRBJ2-7 | - | TRBV6-5 | 13 | ASSYGAGKSYEQY
TRBJ1-4 | TRBD1 | TRBV7-9 | 12 | ASSLTGGDEKLF
TRBJ2-6 | - | TRBV19 | 14 | ASSMRGGVWANVLT
TRBJ2-6 | - | TRBV27 | 15 | ASSLSWGVGGANVLT